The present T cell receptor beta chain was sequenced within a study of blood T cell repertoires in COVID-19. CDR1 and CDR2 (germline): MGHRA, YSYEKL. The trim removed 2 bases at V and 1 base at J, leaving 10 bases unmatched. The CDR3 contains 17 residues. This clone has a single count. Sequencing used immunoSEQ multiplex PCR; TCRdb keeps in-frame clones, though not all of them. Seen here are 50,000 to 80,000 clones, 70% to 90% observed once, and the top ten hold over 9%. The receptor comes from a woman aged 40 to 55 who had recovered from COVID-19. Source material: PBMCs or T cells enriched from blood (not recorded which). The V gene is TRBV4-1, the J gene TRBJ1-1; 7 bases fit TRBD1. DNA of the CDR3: TGCGCCAGCAGCCAACAACCTAAGGGGGCGGGGAACACTGAAGCTTTCTTT. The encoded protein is CASSQQPKGAGNTEAFF.